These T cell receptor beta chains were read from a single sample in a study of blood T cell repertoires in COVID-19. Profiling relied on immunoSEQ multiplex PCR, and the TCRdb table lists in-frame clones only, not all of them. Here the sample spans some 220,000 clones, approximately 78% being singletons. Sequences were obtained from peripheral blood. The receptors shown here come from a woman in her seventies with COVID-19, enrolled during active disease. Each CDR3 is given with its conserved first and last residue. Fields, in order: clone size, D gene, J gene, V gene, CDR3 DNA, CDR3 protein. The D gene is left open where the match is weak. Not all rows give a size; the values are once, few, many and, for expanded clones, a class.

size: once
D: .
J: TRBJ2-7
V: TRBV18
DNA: TGTGCCAGCTCACCACGTCAGGGAGGCTACGAGCAGTACTTC
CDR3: CASSPRQGGYEQYF

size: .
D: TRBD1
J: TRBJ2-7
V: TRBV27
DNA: TGTGCCAGCAGTCCCCGGGACAGGGGAAGCGAGCAGTACTTC
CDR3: CASSPRDRGSEQYF

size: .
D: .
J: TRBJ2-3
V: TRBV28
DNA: TGTGCCAGCGGCCTAGGTGGTCTCTTAGATACGCAGTATTTT
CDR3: CASGLGGLLDTQYF

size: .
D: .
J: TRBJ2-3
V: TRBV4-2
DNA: TGTGCCAGCAGCCAAGGAAAGGCGGGACCAACAGATACGCAGTATTTT
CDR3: CASSQGKAGPTDTQYF

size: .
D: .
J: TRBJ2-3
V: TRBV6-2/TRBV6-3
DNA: TGTGCCAGCAGTGCCGACGGGACTAGCACAGATACGCAGTATTTT
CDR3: CASSADGTSTDTQYF

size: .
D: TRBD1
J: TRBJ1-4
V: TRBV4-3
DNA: TGCGCCAGCAGCCAGGGGGACAGGGAAGGTGAAAAACTGTTTTTT
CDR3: CASSQGDREGEKLFF

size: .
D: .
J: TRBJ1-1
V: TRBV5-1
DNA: TGCGCCAGCAGCGAACCAGGGGCAAATGAAGCTTTCTTT
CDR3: CASSEPGANEAFF

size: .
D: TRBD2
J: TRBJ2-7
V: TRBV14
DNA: TGTGCCAGCAGCCACGTCTACGGACTAGAGGTCGAGCAGTACTTC
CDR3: CASSHVYGLEVEQYF

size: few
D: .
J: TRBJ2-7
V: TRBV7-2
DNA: TGTGCCAGCAGCTCGGGACTGCGGAATTACGAGCAGTACTTC
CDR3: CASSSGLRNYEQYF

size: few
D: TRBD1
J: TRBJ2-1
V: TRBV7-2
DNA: TGTGCCACCCGACGGGACAGGGACAACAATGAGCAGTTCTTC
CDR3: CATRRDRDNNEQFF

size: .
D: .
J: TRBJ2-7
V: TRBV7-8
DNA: TGTGCCAGCAGCTTACCTAGGGGGGGGTCCTACGAGCAGTACTTC
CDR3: CASSLPRGGSYEQYF

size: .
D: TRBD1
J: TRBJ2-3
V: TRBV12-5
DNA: TGTGCTAGTGGTCCGCCGGGACAGGGGGTCCATACGCAGTATTTT
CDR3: CASGPPGQGVHTQYF

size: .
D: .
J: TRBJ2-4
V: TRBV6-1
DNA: TGTGCCAGCAGTGAAATCGGGGGGCAGGCCAAAAACATTCAGTACTTC
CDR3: CASSEIGGQAKNIQYF

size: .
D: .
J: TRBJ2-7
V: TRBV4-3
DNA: TGCGCCAGCAGCCAAGATTCGGGGGTAGGGATGAATTGGCCCTACGAGCAGTACTTC
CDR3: CASSQDSGVGMNWPYEQYF

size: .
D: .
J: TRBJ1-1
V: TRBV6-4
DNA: TGTGCCAGCAGTTATACCCTCTATTCTGAAGCTTTCTTT
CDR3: CASSYTLYSEAFF

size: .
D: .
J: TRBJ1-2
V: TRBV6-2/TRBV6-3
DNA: TGTGCCAGCAGTCAACAGGGTTCTTATGGCTACACCTTC
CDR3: CASSQQGSYGYTF

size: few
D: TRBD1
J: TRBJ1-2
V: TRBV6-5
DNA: TGTGCCAGCAGTTTCTTCCTCACAGGGGGTGGTGGCTACACCTTC
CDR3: CASSFFLTGGGGYTF

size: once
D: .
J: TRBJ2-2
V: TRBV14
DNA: TGTGCCAGCAGCCAAAAGGACTATAATAAAGCCGGGGAGCTGTTTTTT
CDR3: CASSQKDYNKAGELFF

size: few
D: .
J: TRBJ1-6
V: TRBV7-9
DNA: TGTGCCAGCAGCCTAAGCCTCTCAGGGGCCTATAATTCACCCCTCCACTTT
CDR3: CASSLSLSGAYNSPLHF

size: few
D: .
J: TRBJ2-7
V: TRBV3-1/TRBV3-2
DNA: TGTGCCAGCAGCCAAGCCCGCTACGAGCAGTACTTC
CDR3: CASSQARYEQYF

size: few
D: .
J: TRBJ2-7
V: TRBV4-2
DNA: TGTGCCAGCAGCCAAGCTCCCCCCGGGACTGGTTACGAGCAGTACTTC
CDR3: CASSQAPPGTGYEQYF

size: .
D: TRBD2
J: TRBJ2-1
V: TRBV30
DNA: TGTGCCTGGAGTGTACGGGAGGATGAGCAGTTCTTC
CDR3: CAWSVREDEQFF

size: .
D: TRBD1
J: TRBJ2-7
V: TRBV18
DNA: TGTGCCAGCTCATCAGGGGGACAGGGGGGCTCCTACGAGCAGTACTTC
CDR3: CASSSGGQGGSYEQYF

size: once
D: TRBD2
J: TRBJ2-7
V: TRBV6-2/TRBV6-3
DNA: TGTGCCAGCAGTTCCTCTAGCGGGAGGAGTCTATACGAGCAGTACTTC
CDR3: CASSSSSGRSLYEQYF

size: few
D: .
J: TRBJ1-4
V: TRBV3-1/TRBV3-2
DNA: TGTGCCAGCAGCCAAGATCCGGGCCTGGGAGGTGAAAAACTGTTTTTT
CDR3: CASSQDPGLGGEKLFF

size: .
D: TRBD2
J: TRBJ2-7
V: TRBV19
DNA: TGTGCCAGTAGTCGAATGCAGCGGGACCCTTACGAGCAGTACTTC
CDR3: CASSRMQRDPYEQYF

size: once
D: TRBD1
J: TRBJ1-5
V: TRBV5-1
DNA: TGCGCCAGCGGGACAGGGGAGAGCAATCAGCCCCAGCATTTT
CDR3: CASGTGESNQPQHF

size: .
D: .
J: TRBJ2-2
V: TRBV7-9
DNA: TGTGCCAGCAGCTCTTCCGGTTTTGCCGGGGAGCTGTTTTTT
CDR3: CASSSSGFAGELFF

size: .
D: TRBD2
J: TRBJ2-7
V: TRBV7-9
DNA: TGTGCCAGCAGACCCAGGACTAGCGCTTACGAGCAGTACTTC
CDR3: CASRPRTSAYEQYF

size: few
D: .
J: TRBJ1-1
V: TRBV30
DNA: TGTGCCTGGAGTGCGGGGAGAAAAATGGAAGCTTTCTTT
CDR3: CAWSAGRKMEAFF

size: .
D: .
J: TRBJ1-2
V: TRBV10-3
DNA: TGTGCCATCAGTAGGGGACAAGGGGTAAACTATGGCTACACCTTC
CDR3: CAISRGQGVNYGYTF

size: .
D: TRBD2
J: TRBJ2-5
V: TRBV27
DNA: TGTGCCAGCAGTTCCTCGACTAGCGGGAGGTTAGAGACCCAGTACTTC
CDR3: CASSSSTSGRLETQYF

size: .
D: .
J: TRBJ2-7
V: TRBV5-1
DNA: TGCGCCAGCAGCCCCAGACCGGGAGGACAGGGCGAGCAGTACTTC
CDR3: CASSPRPGGQGEQYF

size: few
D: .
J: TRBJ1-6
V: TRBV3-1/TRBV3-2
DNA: TGTGCCAGCAGTCTTACTCCCGGGACACTCAATTCACCCCTCCACTTT
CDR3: CASSLTPGTLNSPLHF

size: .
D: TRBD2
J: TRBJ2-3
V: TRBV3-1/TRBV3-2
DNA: TGTGCCAGCAGCCCATGGACTAGCGGAGCCACAGATACGCAGTATTTT
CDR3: CASSPWTSGATDTQYF

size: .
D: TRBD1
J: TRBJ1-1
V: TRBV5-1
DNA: TGCGCCAGCAGCGGCGGGACAGGGGGAACTGAAGCTTTCTTT
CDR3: CASSGGTGGTEAFF

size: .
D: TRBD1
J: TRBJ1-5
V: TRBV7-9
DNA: TGTGCCAGCAGCCTAGGACAGGGTCGAAATCAGCCCCAGCATTTT
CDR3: CASSLGQGRNQPQHF

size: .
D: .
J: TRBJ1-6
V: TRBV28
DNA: TGTGCCTCGTCGACCCCTGGGCTCAATTCACCCCTCCACTTT
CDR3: CASSTPGLNSPLHF

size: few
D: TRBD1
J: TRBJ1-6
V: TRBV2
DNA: TGTGCCAGCAGTGAGACAGGGTTTTCGTCACCCCTCCACTTT
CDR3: CASSETGFSSPLHF